The present TCR beta chain was sequenced within a study of blood T cell repertoires in COVID-19. Across the whole study: Specimens from acute and convalescent COVID-19 originated in the United States, Italy and Spain. PBMCs, B-cell-depleted T cells, or T cells provided the cDNA or gDNA that made up the material.

Note on this clone: One junction end disagrees with the germline gene, perhaps due to a read error.

In the original workflow: Counts of nucleated cells, estimated from reference gene primer amplification, were obtained. Method: immunoSEQ multiplex PCR; TCRdb's copy keeps in-frame clones and lacks some. That table furnishes V, J and clone size, whereas the DNA furnished D and trimming. The sample carries roughly 100,000 clones, about 85% recorded once. The CDR3 has 12 residues. Germline V CDR1 and CDR2: SNHLY, FYNNEI. The V and J genes are TRBV2 and TRBJ1-4; D is undetermined. The material sequenced was peripheral blood. This TCR came from a man older than 75 with active or convalescent COVID-19. The CDR3 DNA reads as TGTGCCGGCAGCACGGGGATGAAGAAACTGTTTTTT. It yields the protein CAGSTGMKKLFF. Using reference TRBV2 and TRBJ1-4 for the parts outside the CDR3, the full variable domain is EPEVTQTPSHQVTQMGQEVILRCVPISNHLYFYWYRQILGQKVEFLVSFYNNEISEKSEIFDDQFSVERPDGSNFTLKIRSTKLEDSAMYFCAGSTGMKKLFFGSGTQLSVL.